This paragraph covers one T cell receptor beta chain sequence. Full-length variable regions came from constant-region reverse primers plus semi-nested Nested Universal Primer A PCR. TCRdb passed the 5' RACE reads through MiXCR, listing each CDR3 protein once. Among about 50,000 distinct CDR3 sequences listed, around 26% were seen once. The CDR3 covers 15 residues. The ends lost 0 bases at V and 4 bases at J; junction bases unmatched: 1. The germline CDR1 and CDR2 sequences are MGHRA and YSYEKL. J is TRBJ2-1 and V is TRBV4-1; the match to TRBD2 covers 9 bases. What was sequenced was naive CD4+ T cells sorted from blood. Sample subset: naive CD4+ T cells, CD4+CD45RA+CD25-. This TCR derives from a female donor with breast cancer. The CDR3 here is CASSQDSGGYNEQFF. CDR3 in DNA: TGCGCCAGCAGCCAAGATAGCGGGGGATACAATGAGCAGTTCTTC.